The 7 T cell receptor beta chains below come from one sample, sequenced in a study of blood T cells in healthy people across ages (dated by TCRdb to about 2015). Libraries were prepared through 5' RACE. Sequencing was performed on an Illumina HiSeq 2500. A second roughly 6 to 12 cycle PCR used a sample-barcoded 5' primer and a J-beta primer mix. TCRdb handled the public reads itself, with Q25 trimming in fastp and clone calling in MiXCR, and kept productive beta chains. Each entry is one CDR3 protein sequence, shown with its most common DNA and genes. The sample records some 370,000 distinct CDR3 sequences, 52% of which are singletons. Around 49% of the sample comes from the top ten. The sample consisted of blood. Receptors originate from a man aged 55 to 69 in good health.

The CDR3 nucleotides read TGTGCCAGCAGCGGTCGGGGGGGAGGGTTGAACAATGAGCAGTTCTTC. This gives the protein CASSGRGGGLNNEQFF. This sequence joins TRBV9 and TRBJ2-1; the match to TRBD2 covers 8 bases. After removal of 3 bases from V and 5 bases from J, the junction contained 10 bases not matched to a gene. Per the germline V gene, CDR1 is SGDLS and CDR2 is YYNGEE. The CDR3 extends over 16 amino acids.

This clonotype was seen a few times. The chain links TRBV20-1 to TRBJ2-3, with 7 bases matching TRBD2. The CDR3 sequence is 14 residues long. V lost 3 bases and J lost 3; bases outside the gene matches: 6. Germline-derived CDR1 and CDR2 are DFQATT and SNEGSKA (reference sequence). CDR3 protein: CSASGGSGTDTQYF. CDR3 in DNA: TGCAGTGCTAGTGGCGGGAGCGGGACAGATACGCAGTATTTT.

This clonotype was counted a few times. The chain couples TRBV7-2 to TRBJ2-7; 9 bases agree with TRBD2. The CDR3 is made up of 18 amino acids. Germline CDR1 is SGHTA and CDR2 is FQGNSA. Trimming removed 3 bases from V and 0 bases from J; junction bases left unmatched: 12. CDR3 nucleotides: TGTGCCAGCAGCTTCCAGATGAGCGGGAGGTCGAGCTCCTACGAGCAGTACTTC. Amino acids: CASSFQMSGRSSSYEQYF.

J is TRBJ2-1 and V is TRBV20-1; 10 positions match TRBD1. CDR1 is DFQATT, CDR2 SNEGSKA, per germline (reference sequence). V gave up 0 bases and J gave up 12 bases; unmatched junction bases: 8. The CDR3 spans 14 residues. As DNA, the CDR3 is TGCAGTGCTAGAGATCGGACAGGGGGATTTTGGCAGTTCTTC. It codes for CSARDRTGGFWQFF.

The genes are TRBV29-1 and TRBJ2-1; either TRBD1 or TRBD2 may supply D (5 bases each). CDR3 length equals 15 residues. From germline, CDR1 is SQVTM and CDR2 ANQGSEA. Trimming pared 0 bases from V and 8 bases from J, leaving 17 bases between. DNA of the CDR3: TGCAGCGTTGAAGATCTTACCGCAAGAGGGGATGAGCAGTTCTTC. Translation gives CSVEDLTARGDEQFF.

This clonotype was counted ten times or more. CDR3 DNA: TGCAGTGCTAGAGACCTGGGGACATATCTTTACAATGAGCAGTTCTTC. Protein sequence: CSARDLGTYLYNEQFF. The chain joins TRBV20-1 to TRBJ2-1; possible D gene TRBD1, 6 bases. Germline V lookup: CDR1 DFQATT, CDR2 SNEGSKA (reference sequence). The CDR3 length is 16 residues. The V end lost 0 bases, the J end lost 4 bases, and 16 bases lay between the germline ends.

CDR3 loop: CASSDRLAREQFF. DNA of the CDR3: TGTGCCAGCAGTGACAGACTAGCGAGAGAACAGTTCTTC. The V gene is TRBV6-1, the J gene TRBJ2-1, with TRBD2 matching over 8 bases. V lost 3 bases to trimming and J lost 13 bases; unmatched junction nucleotides: 8. Germline values: CDR1 MNHNS, CDR2 SASEGT. The CDR3 is made up of 13 amino acids.